A selection of T cell receptor beta chains follows, all from one sample in a study of cytomegalovirus exposure and HLA in healthy donors. Some clones are missing from TCRdb's copy, which holds only in-frame ones; the method was immunoSEQ multiplex PCR. The sample shows around 150,000 clones, about 76% of them seen only once. What was sequenced was PBMCs. These receptors were obtained from a human donor in good health. The CDR3 runs from the conserved cysteine through the conserved F or W. The order of the fields is clone size, J gene, D gene, V gene, CDR3 protein, CDR3 DNA. The D gene is left open where the match is weak. Clone size, where shown, is once, few, many, or a class for clones that have expanded.

. | TRBJ2-7 | . | TRBV19 | CASSPLLSGTQVHPSYEQYF | TGTGCCAGTAGTCCACTCTTGAGTGGGACACAGGTGCACCCATCCTACGAGCAGTACTTC
. | TRBJ1-2 | TRBD1 | TRBV30 | CAWTGGDYGYTF | TGTGCCTGGACAGGGGGCGACTATGGCTACACCTTC
. | TRBJ2-2 | . | TRBV27 | CASSPTGLGFVHGELFF | TGTGCCAGCAGTCCCACGGGGTTGGGGTTCGTCCACGGGGAGCTGTTTTTT
. | TRBJ1-5 | . | TRBV28 | CASSSTVLDQPQHF | TGTGCCAGCAGTTCGACAGTTCTCGATCAGCCCCAGCATTTT
. | TRBJ1-2 | . | TRBV28 | CASTLEGFYGYTF | TGTGCCAGCACTCTGGAGGGGTTCTATGGCTACACCTTC
. | TRBJ1-2 | . | TRBV10-3 | CAISANTGVGYTF | TGTGCCATCAGTGCAAATACGGGGGTTGGCTACACCTTC
once | TRBJ1-2 | TRBD1 | TRBV10-3 | CAISGRTGNNYGYTF | TGTGCCATCAGTGGAAGGACAGGGAATAACTATGGCTACACCTTC
. | TRBJ2-3 | TRBD1 | TRBV4-1 | CASSPPLQGADTQYF | TGCGCCAGCAGCCCACCCCTCCAGGGGGCAGATACGCAGTATTTT
. | TRBJ1-1 | . | TRBV28 | CASSLQATEAFF | TGTGCCAGCAGTCTACAGGCCACTGAAGCTTTCTTT
. | TRBJ2-2 | . | TRBV28 | CASSPRLGAGELFF | TGTGCCAGCAGTCCACGACTAGGTGCCGGGGAGCTGTTTTTT
. | TRBJ2-1 | TRBD1 | TRBV27 | CASSLRGGHEQFF | TGTGCCAGCAGTCTAAGAGGGGGCCATGAGCAGTTCTTC
. | TRBJ1-6 | TRBD1 | TRBV27 | CASGDRAYNSPLHF | TGTGCCAGCGGTGACAGGGCCTATAATTCACCCCTCCACTTT
once | TRBJ1-3 | . | TRBV6-5 | CASRPEGAGNTIYF | TGTGCCAGCAGGCCGGAAGGGGCTGGAAACACCATATATTTT
few | TRBJ1-1 | . | TRBV27 | CASRDTSKRANTEAFF | TGTGCCAGCCGGGACACGTCCAAAAGGGCGAACACTGAAGCTTTCTTT
. | TRBJ1-1 | . | TRBV5-4 | CASSAVTTEAFF | TGTGCCAGCAGCGCGGTTACGACGGAAGCTTTCTTT
. | TRBJ2-7 | TRBD1 | TRBV27 | CASSPGQGAGEQYF | TGTGCCAGCAGCCCCGGACAGGGGGCGGGTGAGCAGTACTTC